Listed here are 20 T cell receptor beta chains from one sample, sequenced in a study of T cells after yellow fever vaccination. TCRdb redid the calling of the 5' RACE reads with MiXCR, one entry per CDR3 protein. The data contain 450,000 to 550,000 distinct CDR3 sequences, about a fifth of them seen just once; the ten biggest clones take up about 16%. The input for sequencing was PBMCs, taken 21 days after the first yellow fever vaccination. The receptors were sampled from a man in his late teens or twenties who received the YFV17D yellow fever vaccine.

This chain connects TRBV19 to TRBJ2-4, with D possibly TRBD1 on 6 matching bases. Germline V gives CDR1 LNHDA, CDR2 SQIVND (reference sequence). The CDR3 extends over 13 amino acids. The V end lost 4 bases, the J end lost 4 bases, and 8 bases lay between the germline ends. The CDR3, as DNA: TGTGCCAGTAGTAGCGGACAGAAAAACATTCAGTACTTC. Its translation: CASSSGQKNIQYF.

This clonotype was counted only a few times. The chain is built from TRBV7-9 and TRBJ2-6, with D possibly matching TRBD1 (5 bases). Per the germline V gene, CDR1 is SEHNR and CDR2 is FQNEAQ (reference sequence). The CDR3 runs to 16 residues. V lost 5 bases and J 2 bases, leaving 13 bases between the germline ends. The CDR3 sequence: CASSIAQGTGANVLTF. The CDR3 DNA is TGTGCCAGCAGCATCGCGCAGGGAACTGGGGCCAACGTCCTGACTTTC.

This chain connects TRBV7-6 to TRBJ2-5, with 9 bases that match TRBD1. V shed 2 bases, J shed 14 bases, and the junction held 9 bases outside the gene matches. This CDR3 comprises 13 residues. CDR1 and CDR2 from the germline V gene are SGHVS and FNYEAQ. CDR3 bases: TGTGCCAGCAGCTTAATGGGACAGGGCCAGTTCTACTTC. Residues: CASSLMGQGQFYF.

This clonotype showed up just a few times. The V gene is TRBV10-1, the J gene TRBJ2-1, with 13 positions matching TRBD2. The CDR3 is 16 residues long. V trimming: 2 bases; J trimming: 6 bases; junction bases outside the gene matches: 4. Germline V gene lookup returns CDR1 WNHNN and CDR2 SYGVQD (reference sequence). The CDR3 spells CASSEVGLAGINEQFF. CDR3 in DNA: TGCGCCAGCAGTGAGGTGGGACTAGCGGGGATCAATGAGCAGTTCTTC.

The rearrangement links TRBV24-1 to TRBJ2-2, with 7 nucleotides matching TRBD1. Germline V gene sequence: CDR1 KGHDR, CDR2 SFDVKD. J was trimmed by 4 bases and V by 11 bases; bases with no gene match: 12. The CDR3 is made up of 15 amino acids. As DNA, the CDR3 is TGTGCCAGCGCACGAGGGGGCCTATCCACCGGGGAGCTGTTTTTT. This gives the protein CASARGGLSTGELFF.

CDR3 DNA sequence: TGTGCCAGCAGTTATAGGCAGGGGGCGTCTGGGGCCAACGTCCTGACTTTC. Translation: CASSYRQGASGANVLTF. The chain combines TRBV6-5 with TRBJ2-6, with TRBD1 matching over 8 bases. The V and J ends lost 3 bases and 1 base, in that order; junction bases with no gene match: 5. This CDR3 has 17 residues. The germline V gene encodes CDR1 MNHEY and CDR2 SVGAGI.

The V and J genes are TRBV15 and TRBJ2-1, with D uncertain. Trimming removed 3 bases at V and 8 bases at J, with 11 bases between. The CDR3 is made up of 13 amino acids. Germline V lookup: CDR1 LNHNV, CDR2 YYDKDF (reference sequence). CDR3: CATSRAGLHEQFF. In nucleotides, the CDR3 is TGTGCCACCAGCAGGGCTGGGTTACATGAGCAGTTCTTC. Using reference TRBV15 and TRBJ2-1 for the parts outside the CDR3, the full variable domain is DAMVIQNPRYQVTQFGKPVTLSCSQTLNHNVMYWYQQKSSQAPKLLFHYYDKDFNNEADTPDNFQSRRPNTSFCFLDIRSPGLGDTAMYLCATSRAGLHEQFFGPGTRLTVL.

The rearrangement links TRBV5-1 to TRBJ2-3, with a possible D match to TRBD2 (5 bases). V lost 9 bases to trimming and J lost 5 bases, with 19 bases between them. Germline CDR1 reads SGHRS; CDR2 reads YFSETQ. The length of the CDR3 is 14 residues. The CDR3 region is CATSRALAGDTQYF. CDR3 bases: TGCGCCACCTCGAGGGCGCTAGCCGGAGATACGCAGTATTTT.

CDR3 sequence (DNA): TGTGCCAGCAGCTTAGTGGGCAGTGGGGACGGGACCCAGTACTTC. Its protein product is CASSLVGSGDGTQYF. V usage is TRBV7-9 and J usage is TRBJ2-5; the D call may be TRBD1 or TRBD2 (5 bases each). The CDR3 runs to 15 residues. Trimming shortened V by 1 base and J by 7 bases, and 16 bases separated the two germline ends. Looked up from germline, CDR1 is SEHNR and CDR2 is FQNEAQ (reference sequence).

This clonotype was counted at least ten times. The chain combines TRBV12-3 or TRBV12-4 with TRBJ2-7; possible D gene TRBD2, 6 bases. V was pared by 5 bases and J by 2 bases, with 13 bases between. The CDR3 has 14 residues. As DNA, the CDR3 is TGTGCCAGCAGTCCCTCCGGGACTGCCTACGAGCAGTACTTC. Translating it yields CASSPSGTAYEQYF.

The J gene is TRBJ1-1, the V gene TRBV24-1; D not resolved. The CDR3 totals 15 residues. V dropped 3 bases and J dropped 3 bases, with 13 bases sitting between them. Germline loops: CDR1 KGHDR, CDR2 SFDVKD. This CDR3 reads CATSDPREGDTEAFF. In nucleotides, the CDR3 is TGTGCCACCAGTGATCCCCGGGAGGGCGACACTGAAGCTTTCTTT.

This chain connects TRBV5-1 to TRBJ2-1, with 12 bases identical to TRBD2. V trimming: 1 base; J trimming: 9 bases; junction bases outside the gene matches: 5. Germline loops: CDR1 SGHRS, CDR2 YFSETQ. The CDR3 runs 15 residues. CDR3 residues: CASSLTSGGRGEQFF. CDR3 in DNA: TGCGCCAGCAGCTTGACTAGCGGGGGGAGAGGTGAGCAGTTCTTC.

The rearrangement joins TRBV4-3 to TRBJ2-2; D possibly uses TRBD1 or TRBD2 (6 bases each). Germline loops: CDR1 LGHNA, CDR2 YSLEER. The CDR3 length is 17 residues. Trimming pared 0 bases from V and 2 bases from J, leaving 13 bases between. CDR3: CASSQDSGGGNTGELFF. The CDR3 region has the DNA TGCGCCAGCAGCCAAGATTCCGGAGGGGGTAACACCGGGGAGCTGTTTTTT.

In its sample, this clonotype was seen a few times. This chain joins TRBV20-1 and TRBJ1-5, with D possibly TRBD1 on 5 matching bases. This CDR3 spans 14 amino acids. V shed 6 bases and J shed 3 bases, with 15 bases lying between them. Germline assignment: CDR1 DFQATT and CDR2 SNEGSKA (reference sequence). CDR3 amino acids: CSALHEGFNQPQHF. In DNA, the CDR3 is TGCAGTGCCTTACATGAGGGGTTCAATCAGCCCCAGCATTTT.

CDR3 sequence (DNA): TGCGCCAGCAGCCAAGGGACAGGCCCAGCTTTCTTT. It translates to CASSQGTGPAFF. The rearrangement links TRBV4-3 to TRBJ1-1, with 7 bases identical to TRBD1. The CDR3 is 12 amino acids. Germline lookup yields CDR1 LGHNA and CDR2 YSLEER. Trimming took 1 base from V and 10 from J; bases not matched to a gene: 3.

V is TRBV29-1 and J is TRBJ2-7, with D hard to call. The CDR3 sequence is 11 residues long. V was clipped by 6 bases and J by 0 bases, with 6 bases between them. Germline V gene sequence: CDR1 SQVTM, CDR2 ANQGSEA. The CDR3 bases are TGCAGCGTATCTAGCTCCTACGAGCAGTACTTC. This sequence encodes CSVSSSYEQYF.

This clonotype was seen only a few times. The chain links TRBV7-2 to TRBJ2-4; possible D gene TRBD1, 5 bases. V gave up 5 bases and J gave up 4 bases, with 18 bases separating them. In germline, CDR1 is SGHTA, CDR2 FQGNSA. The CDR3 is made up of 16 amino acids. In DNA, the CDR3 is TGTGCCAGCAGCCCCGTTGGGCAGGGTGGAAAAAACATTCAGTACTTC. It translates to CASSPVGQGGKNIQYF.

The V call is TRBV2, the J call TRBJ2-5; 9 nucleotides match TRBD1. Unmatched junction bases numbered 16, after V lost 6 bases and J lost 2 bases. CDR3 length: 18 amino acids. Germline CDR1 reads SNHLY; CDR2 reads FYNNEI. This chain's CDR3 is CASRKNVFRDRDQETQYF. The CDR3 bases are TGTGCCAGCAGGAAAAATGTATTCCGGGACAGGGATCAAGAGACCCAGTACTTC.

The V call is TRBV6-1, the J call TRBJ1-2; TRBD1 might be the D (6 bases). CDR1 and CDR2 from the germline V gene are MNHNS and SASEGT. The CDR3 consists of 14 residues. V lost 5 bases and J 8 bases, leaving 18 bases between the germline ends. CDR3 coding DNA: TGTGCCAGCAGTCCCCGTCCGGGGGCAAGGGGCTACACCTTC. Amino acids: CASSPRPGARGYTF.

The chain uses TRBV12-3 or TRBV12-4 and TRBJ2-3; tentatively, D is TRBD1 (6 bases). The CDR3 length is 12 residues. V was trimmed by 7 bases and J by 4 bases, leaving 9 bases between them. CDR3 residues: CASTWGPDTQYF. The CDR3, as DNA: TGTGCCAGCACCTGGGGGCCAGATACGCAGTATTTT.